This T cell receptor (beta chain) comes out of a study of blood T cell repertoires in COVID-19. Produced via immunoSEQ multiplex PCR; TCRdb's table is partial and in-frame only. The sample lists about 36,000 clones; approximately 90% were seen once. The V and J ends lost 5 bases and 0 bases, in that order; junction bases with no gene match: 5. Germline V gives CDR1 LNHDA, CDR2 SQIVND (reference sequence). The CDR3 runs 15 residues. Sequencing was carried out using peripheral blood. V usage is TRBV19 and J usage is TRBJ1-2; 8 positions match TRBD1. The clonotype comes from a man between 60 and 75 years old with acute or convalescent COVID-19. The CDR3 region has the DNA TGTGCCAGTAGTCTCAGACAGGGGACTAACTATGGCTACACCTTC. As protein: CASSLRQGTNYGYTF.